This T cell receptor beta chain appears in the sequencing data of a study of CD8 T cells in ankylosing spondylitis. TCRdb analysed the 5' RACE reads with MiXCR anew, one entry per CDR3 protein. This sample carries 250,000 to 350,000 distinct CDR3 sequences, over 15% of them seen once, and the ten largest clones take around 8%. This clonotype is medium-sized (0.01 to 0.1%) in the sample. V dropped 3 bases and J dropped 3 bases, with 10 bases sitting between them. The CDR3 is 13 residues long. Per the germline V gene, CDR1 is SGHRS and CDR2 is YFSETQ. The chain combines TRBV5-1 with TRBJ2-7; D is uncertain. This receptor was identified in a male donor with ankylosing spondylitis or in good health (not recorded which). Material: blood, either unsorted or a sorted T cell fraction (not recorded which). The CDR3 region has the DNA TGCGCCAGCAGCTGGAACCCCGGCTACGAGCAGTACGTC. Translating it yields CASSWNPGYEQYV.